One sample yielded the 25 T cell receptor beta chains listed below, sequenced in a study of identical twins' blood T cells. TCRdb re-called the 5' RACE reads through MiXCR, storing one row per CDR3 protein. Of 350,000 to 400,000 distinct CDR3 sequences in the sample, 25% to 35% were seen once. The sample consisted of PBMCs. The receptors come from a woman aged 18-49 years in good health.

This clonotype showed up just a few times. The chain couples TRBV9 to TRBJ2-3; TRBD2 matches 11 bases. After removal of 3 bases from V and 2 bases from J, the junction contained 17 bases not matched to a gene. This CDR3 comprises 20 residues. CDR1 is SGDLS and CDR2 is YYNGEE in the germline V gene. CDR3 protein: CASSGFLPGLAVQHTDTQYF. The CDR3 DNA reads TGTGCCAGCAGCGGATTTCTACCGGGACTAGCGGTCCAACACACAGATACGCAGTATTTT.

This clonotype came up many times. The chain has TRBV20-1 and TRBJ1-1; D remains unclear. Germline V lookup: CDR1 DFQATT, CDR2 SNEGSKA (reference sequence). V shed 6 bases and J shed 1 base, with 12 bases lying between them. This CDR3 contains 13 residues. CDR3 amino acids: CSAPSHTNTEAFF. DNA for the CDR3: TGCAGTGCCCCATCACACACGAACACTGAAGCTTTCTTT.

This clonotype was observed many times. The chain carries TRBV11-2 and TRBJ1-4; D uncertain. CDR1 SGHAT and CDR2 FQNNGV come from the germline V gene. Trimming stripped 4 bases from V and 3 bases from J, with 6 bases between. The CDR3 contains 13 residues. The CDR3 bases are TGTGCCAGCAGCTCGTACCCTAATGAAAAACTGTTTTTT. This sequence encodes CASSSYPNEKLFF.

The chain recombines TRBV20-1 with TRBJ1-1; possible D gene TRBD1, 6 bases. V was trimmed by 3 bases and J by 3 bases, leaving 14 bases between them. The CDR3 loop spans 14 amino acids. The germline gives CDR1 DFQATT, CDR2 SNEGSKA (reference sequence). CDR3 coding DNA: TGCAGTGCTAGGATTCAGGGGATCTACACTGAAGCTTTCTTT. Translating gives CSARIQGIYTEAFF.

The chain links TRBV11-2 to TRBJ2-2; 8 bases line up with TRBD2. Germline V lookup: CDR1 SGHAT, CDR2 FQNNGV. The junction had 10 bases not matched to a gene; V was cut back by 1 base and J by 0 bases. This CDR3 spans 19 amino acids. This CDR3 is CASSLVFRLAGSNTGELFF. The CDR3 bases are TGTGCCAGCAGCTTAGTCTTCCGGCTAGCGGGCTCGAACACCGGGGAGCTGTTTTTT. The full variable domain, rest sourced from reference TRBV11-2 and TRBJ2-2, is EAGVAQSPRYKIIEKRQSVAFWCNPISGHATLYWYQQILGQGPKLLIQFQNNGVVDDSQLPKDRFSAERLKGVDSTLKIQPAKLEDSAVYLCASSLVFRLAGSNTGELFFGEGSRLTVL.

J is TRBJ2-1 and V is TRBV20-1; no clear D. Germline V gene data show CDR1 as DFQATT and CDR2 as SNEGSKA (reference sequence). This CDR3 region has 11 residues. The ends were cut back, 2 bases at V and 4 bases at J, with 3 bases in the middle. The CDR3 loop reads CSARQYNEQFF. CDR3 nucleotides: TGCAGTGCTAGACAGTACAATGAGCAGTTCTTC.

CDR3 in amino acids: CASKEAPSTDTQYF. Here the CDR3 DNA reads TGCGCCAGCAAGGAGGCACCTAGCACAGATACGCAGTATTTT. The V gene is TRBV5-1, the J gene TRBJ2-3, with a possible D match to TRBD2 (5 bases). Trimming removed 6 bases at V and 0 bases at J, with 11 bases between. Looked up from germline, CDR1 is SGHRS and CDR2 is YFSETQ. This CDR3 spans 14 amino acids.

This clonotype was counted between two and nine times. The V gene is TRBV7-3, the J gene TRBJ2-3, with TRBD1 as a possible D gene (6 bases). The CDR3 covers 14 residues. V lost 2 bases to trimming and J lost 6 bases, with 12 bases between them. CDR1 SGHTA and CDR2 FQGTGA come from the germline V gene. CDR3 sequence: CASSLGQRGDTQYF. Written as DNA, the CDR3 is TGTGCCAGCAGCTTAGGACAGAGGGGGGATACGCAGTATTTT.

The CDR3 region has the DNA TGTGCCAGCAGCCAAGGCGCACAGGGGCAAGATACGCAGTATTTT. This codes for CASSQGAQGQDTQYF. The V gene is TRBV4-2, the J gene TRBJ2-3, with TRBD1 identical over 7 bases. J gave up 5 bases and V 1 base, and 6 bases lay outside the gene matches. Germline CDR1 reads LGHNA; CDR2 reads YNFKEQ. The CDR3 loop spans 15 amino acids.

Of note for this clonotype: At one boundary the junction diverges from the germline segment, which might be a read error. The gene calls are TRBV10-3 and TRBJ1-2; D perhaps matches TRBD1 (5 bases). This CDR3 comprises 13 residues. CDR1 and CDR2 (germline): ENHRY, SYGVKD. CDR3 nucleotides: TGTACCATCACCGCAGGGTCTAACCATGGCTACACCTTC. Encoded protein: CTITAGSNHGYTF.

Only a few counts were recorded for this clonotype. The chain uses TRBV10-3 and TRBJ1-1; 7 bases are a match to TRBD1. With 10 bases clipped from V and 11 bases from J, the junction kept 10 bases outside the gene matches. The CDR3 is 11 residues long. CDR1 ENHRY and CDR2 SYGVKD come from the germline V gene. Here the CDR3 reads CATLTDRAAFF. The CDR3 DNA reads as TGTGCCACCCTTACCGACAGGGCGGCTTTCTTT.

The J gene is TRBJ1-1, the V gene TRBV19; tentatively, D is TRBD1 (5 bases). Trimming left V 6 bases short and J 6 bases short, with 20 bases between. CDR1 is LNHDA and CDR2 is SQIVND in the germline V gene (reference sequence). This CDR3 region has 15 residues. Here the CDR3 DNA reads TGTGCCAGTAGGAAAAAGGGGCAGCCCACCTCTGAAGCTTTCTTT. Its translation is CASRKKGQPTSEAFF.

In DNA form, the CDR3 reads TGTGCCAACTCGGATTCGAACACCGGGGAGCTGTTTTTT. Its translation: CANSDSNTGELFF. This chain joins TRBV12-3 or TRBV12-4 and TRBJ2-2, with unresolved D. Trimming shortened V by 10 bases and J by 0 bases, and 9 bases separated the two germline ends. The CDR3 sequence is 13 residues long.

This clonotype was found a few times. This chain uses TRBV20-1 with TRBJ2-1, with 8 positions matching TRBD2. After removal of 2 bases from V and 12 bases from J, the junction contained 9 bases not matched to a gene. Per germline, CDR1 DFQATT and CDR2 SNEGSKA (reference sequence). The CDR3 totals 13 residues. CDR3 loop: CSARKSGSGAQFF. CDR3 nucleotide sequence: TGCAGTGCTAGAAAGAGCGGGAGTGGCGCGCAGTTCTTC.

V usage is TRBV5-1 and J usage is TRBJ2-7, with D tentatively TRBD1 (6 bases). Germline V CDR1 and CDR2: SGHRS, YFSETQ. Trimming removed 4 bases from V and 2 bases from J, with 13 bases in between. The CDR3 has 14 amino acids. CDR3 region: CASSPDSGTYEQYF. The CDR3 coding sequence is TGCGCCAGCAGCCCGGACAGTGGGACCTACGAGCAGTACTTC.

This clonotype came up many times. The rearrangement links TRBV7-8 to TRBJ2-7; no reliable D call. Trimming pared 1 base from V and 6 bases from J, leaving 4 bases between. The germline gives CDR1 SGHVS, CDR2 FQNEAQ. The CDR3 is 11 amino acids. The CDR3 reads CASSLDSEQYF. DNA of the CDR3: TGTGCCAGCAGCTTAGATTCCGAGCAGTACTTC.

V is TRBV6-5 and J is TRBJ1-2, with 8 bases aligning to TRBD1. With 6 bases clipped from V and 2 bases from J, the junction kept 8 bases outside the gene matches. This CDR3 contains 15 residues. Germline assignment: CDR1 MNHEY and CDR2 SVGAGI. Written as DNA, the CDR3 is TGTGCCAGCAGGAGCCCGGGACAGGTGAACTATGGCTACACCTTC. Translating it yields CASRSPGQVNYGYTF.

This clonotype was observed many times. The chain is built from TRBV2 and TRBJ1-1, with TRBD1 identical over 8 bases. CDR1 is SNHLY, CDR2 FYNNEI, per germline. The CDR3 runs to 14 residues. V shed 3 bases and J 3 bases; nucleotides not matched to a gene: 3. In nucleotides, the CDR3 is TGTGCCAGCAGTGATCGGACAGGGTACACTGAAGCTTTCTTT. This gives the protein CASSDRTGYTEAFF.

CDR3 coding DNA: TGCAGCGTTTGGGACACCCTATCAACTAATGAAAAACTGTTTTTT. Its translation is CSVWDTLSTNEKLFF. The chain links TRBV29-1 to TRBJ1-4, with a tentative D call TRBD1 (6 bases). V dropped 5 bases and J dropped 0 bases, with 13 bases sitting between them. The CDR3 is made up of 15 amino acids. From germline, CDR1 is SQVTM and CDR2 ANQGSEA. The full variable domain, in which reference TRBV29-1 and TRBJ1-4 provide the parts outside the CDR3, is SAVISQKPSRDICQRGTSLTIQCQVDSQVTMMFWYRQQPGQSLTLIATANQGSEATYESGFVIDKFPISRPNLTFSTLTVSNMSPEDSSIYLCSVWDTLSTNEKLFFGSGTQLSVL.

V usage is TRBV6-1 and J usage is TRBJ1-5, with D hard to call. Germline CDR1 is MNHNS and CDR2 is SASEGT. CDR3 length: 14 residues. The V end lost 8 bases, the J end lost 6 bases, and 17 bases lay between the germline ends. The CDR3 region has the DNA TGTGCCAGCGGACCGCTATTGCTGGGTCAGCCCCAGCATTTT. It specifies CASGPLLLGQPQHF.

Only one count was recorded for this clonotype. The rearrangement links TRBV18 to TRBJ2-2; D is uncertain. CDR1 and CDR2 (germline): KGHSH, LQKENI. Between the trimmed V and J ends, which lost 8 bases and 9 bases, there was a span of 13 bases. This CDR3 has 12 residues. For the CDR3, the DNA is TGTGCCAGCGAGCCGGGCCAACGGGAGCTGTTTTTT. Amino acids: CASEPGQRELFF. The full variable domain, in which reference TRBV18 and TRBJ2-2 provide the parts outside the CDR3, is NAGVMQNPRHLVRRRGQEARLRCSPMKGHSHVYWYRQLPEEGLKFMVYLQKENIIDESGMPKERFSAEFPKEGPSILRIQQVVRGDSAAYFCASEPGQRELFFGEGSRLTVL.

The chain joins TRBV29-1 to TRBJ2-2, with D perhaps TRBD1 (6 bases). This CDR3 comprises 15 residues. Trimming pared 6 bases from V and 2 bases from J, leaving 16 bases between. Germline V gene data show CDR1 as SQVTM and CDR2 as ANQGSEA. CDR3 nucleotide sequence: TGCAGCGTCCCTAGAAGGACAGATAACACCGGGGAGCTGTTTTTT. This translates into CSVPRRTDNTGELFF.

The chain has TRBV29-1 and TRBJ1-1, with no clear D. This CDR3 contains 12 residues. In germline, CDR1 is SQVTM, CDR2 ANQGSEA. The V end lost 4 bases, the J end lost 1 base, and 7 bases lay between the germline ends. The CDR3 here is CSVVIRNTEAFF. In DNA form, the CDR3 reads TGCAGCGTTGTCATCAGGAACACTGAAGCTTTCTTT.

The chain carries TRBV29-1 and TRBJ2-3; D is possibly TRBD2 (5 bases). The germline V and J ends were trimmed by 4 bases and 0 bases, with 8 bases remaining between them. Germline values: CDR1 SQVTM, CDR2 ANQGSEA. The length of the CDR3 is 13 residues. The CDR3 sequence: CSVGPGSTDTQYF. The DNA for the CDR3 is TGCAGCGTTGGTCCGGGAAGCACAGATACGCAGTATTTT.

The CDR3 bases are TGTGCCACCTCCACAGGGTTCGCTGAAGCTTTCTTT. Its protein product is CATSTGFAEAFF. This chain links TRBV12-3 or TRBV12-4 with TRBJ1-1, with a possible D match to TRBD1 (6 bases). The CDR3 covers 12 residues. V was cut by 10 bases and J by 6 bases, with 15 bases left in between.